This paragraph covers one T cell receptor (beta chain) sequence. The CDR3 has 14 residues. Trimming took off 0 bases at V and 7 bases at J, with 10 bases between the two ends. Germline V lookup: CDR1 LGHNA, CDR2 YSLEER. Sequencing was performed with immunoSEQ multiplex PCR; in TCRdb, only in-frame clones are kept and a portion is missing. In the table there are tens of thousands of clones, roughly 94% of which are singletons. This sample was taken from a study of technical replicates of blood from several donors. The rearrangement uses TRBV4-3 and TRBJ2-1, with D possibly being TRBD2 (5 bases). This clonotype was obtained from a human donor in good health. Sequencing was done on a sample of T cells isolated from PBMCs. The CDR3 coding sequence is TGCGCCAGCAGCCAAGAATCGGGGAAAAATGAGCAGTTCTTC. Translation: CASSQESGKNEQFF.